Listed below are T cell receptor beta chains from one sample, sequenced in a study of shared clonotypes between healthy human individuals. The data were produced by immunoSEQ multiplex PCR, yet TCRdb's version contains in-frame clones alone and is incomplete. The sample shows about 2.3 million clones, approximately 95% of them seen only once. Sequencing input: naive CD4+ T cells from PBMCs. All receptors derive from a man between 18 and 29 years old in good health. Some clones in this sample may be carry-over from other donors' samples. The conserved cysteine and the conserved F or W are not part of the CDR3 here.

J: TRBJ1-2; V: TRBV28; CDR3: AVQSGTPRGYT
J: TRBJ1-1; V: TRBV5-1; CDR3: ASSLDSPNTEAF
J: TRBJ1-3; V: TRBV19; CDR3: ASSIDSSGNTIY
J: TRBJ1-2; V: TRBV12-2; CDR3: ASRLAFWGTDRGYT
J: TRBJ1-3; V: TRBV7-6; CDR3: ASSPGDTGNTIY
J: TRBJ1-1; V: TRBV19; CDR3: ASRTGQQMNTEAF
J: TRBJ1-4; V: TRBV28; CDR3: ASSPGSAREKLF
J: TRBJ2-1; V: TRBV5-4; CDR3: ASSSAGLVYNEQF
J: TRBJ1-3; V: TRBV7-8; CDR3: ASSVYRVAGTGDGNTIY
J: TRBJ2-2; V: TRBV23-1; CDR3: ASHSQGRAGELF
J: TRBJ1-1; V: TRBV6-5; CDR3: ASSYQGPNTEAF
J: TRBJ1-3; V: TRBV4-2; CDR3: ASSQDVRGKSGNTIY
J: TRBJ1-1; V: TRBV10-3; CDR3: AIRDTAMNTEAF
J: TRBJ1-6; V: TRBV28; CDR3: ASSLSRGEESPLH
J: TRBJ2-1; V: TRBV9; CDR3: ASSVHGRELDNEQF
J: TRBJ2-7; V: TRBV7-3; CDR3: ASSLLGG
J: TRBJ1-2; V: TRBV10-3; CDR3: AISNRPDMLYGYT
J: TRBJ2-1; V: TRBV4-3; CDR3: ASSQDPSSGAYNEQF
J: TRBJ2-2; V: TRBV28; CDR3: ASSTGGELF
J: TRBJ2-7; V: TRBV21-1; CDR3: AIKTGTYEQY
J: TRBJ2-7; V: TRBV7-9; CDR3: ASSLAGRNYEQY
J: TRBJ2-1; V: TRBV10-3; CDR3: AISVSGGSSYNEQF
J: TRBJ2-1; V: TRBV27; CDR3: ASSPSGWGYNEQF
J: TRBJ2-7; V: TRBV13; CDR3: ASSSKWTSGRDEQY
J: TRBJ2-3; V: TRBV27; CDR3: ASSPMGVGALSGSPDTQY